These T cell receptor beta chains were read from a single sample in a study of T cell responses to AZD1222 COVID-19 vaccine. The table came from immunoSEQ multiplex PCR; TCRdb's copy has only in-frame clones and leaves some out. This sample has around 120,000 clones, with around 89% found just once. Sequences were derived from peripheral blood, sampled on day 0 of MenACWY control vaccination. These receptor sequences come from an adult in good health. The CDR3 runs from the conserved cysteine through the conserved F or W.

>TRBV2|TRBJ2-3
CASSVRSGSRTDTQYF
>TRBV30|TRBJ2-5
CAWSTLAKETQYF
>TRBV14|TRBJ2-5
CASNRIGEETQYF
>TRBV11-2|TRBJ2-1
CASSLVGQGYNEQFF
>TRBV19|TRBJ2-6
CASSIAPGGGGANVLTF
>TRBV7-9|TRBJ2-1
CASSQERWEYNEQFF
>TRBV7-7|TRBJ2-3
CASSRDRESDTQYF
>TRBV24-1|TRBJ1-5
CATSDFWGTQHF
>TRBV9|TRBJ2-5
CASSASTGIVQTQYF
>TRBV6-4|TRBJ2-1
CASSDSGHREVGEQFF
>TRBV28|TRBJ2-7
CASSKPGQGPGEQYF
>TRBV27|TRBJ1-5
CASSLRQVSNQPQHF
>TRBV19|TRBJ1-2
CASRTGTNRGYTF
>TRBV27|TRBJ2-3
CASSLRGDTQYF
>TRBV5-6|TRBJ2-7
CASSLGGTGSYEQYF
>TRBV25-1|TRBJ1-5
CASSVGSNQPQHF
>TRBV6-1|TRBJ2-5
CASSEARLHGLAGRSQYF
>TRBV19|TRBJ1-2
CASMQGRSGYTF
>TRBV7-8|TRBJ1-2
CASSIDRGYYGYTF
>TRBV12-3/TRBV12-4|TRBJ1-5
CASSLTGIQPQHF
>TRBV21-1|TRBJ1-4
CASSLVRWGVLFF
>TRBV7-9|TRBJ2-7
CASSSIQGSQGQYF
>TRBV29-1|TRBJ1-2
CSVDPTGNYGYTF
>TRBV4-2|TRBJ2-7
CASRSTSGDSYEQYF
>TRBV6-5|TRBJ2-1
CASSYSYDQPNEQFF
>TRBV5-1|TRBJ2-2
CASSPGTGGSGELFF
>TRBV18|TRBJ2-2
CASSAGTGNTGELFF
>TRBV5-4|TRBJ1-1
CASSLAPGQAFF
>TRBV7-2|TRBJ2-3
CASSYLAGTSTDTQYF
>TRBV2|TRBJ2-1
CAPTKVRGSYNEQFF
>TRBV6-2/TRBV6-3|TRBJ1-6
CASSRLGTGGSVYNSPLHF
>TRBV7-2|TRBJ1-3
CASSPRGQPSSGNTIYF